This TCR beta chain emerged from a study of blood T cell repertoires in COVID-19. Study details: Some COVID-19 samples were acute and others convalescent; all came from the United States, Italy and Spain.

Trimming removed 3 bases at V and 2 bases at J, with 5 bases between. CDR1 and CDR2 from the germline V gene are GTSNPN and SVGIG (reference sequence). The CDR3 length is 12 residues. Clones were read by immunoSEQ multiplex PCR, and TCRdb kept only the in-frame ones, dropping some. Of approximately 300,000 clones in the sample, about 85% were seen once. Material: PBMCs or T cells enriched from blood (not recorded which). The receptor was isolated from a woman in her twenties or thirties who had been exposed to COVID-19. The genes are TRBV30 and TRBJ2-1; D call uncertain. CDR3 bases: TGTGCCTGGAGGGCCGCCTACAATGAGCAGTTCTTC. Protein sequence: CAWRAAYNEQFF.